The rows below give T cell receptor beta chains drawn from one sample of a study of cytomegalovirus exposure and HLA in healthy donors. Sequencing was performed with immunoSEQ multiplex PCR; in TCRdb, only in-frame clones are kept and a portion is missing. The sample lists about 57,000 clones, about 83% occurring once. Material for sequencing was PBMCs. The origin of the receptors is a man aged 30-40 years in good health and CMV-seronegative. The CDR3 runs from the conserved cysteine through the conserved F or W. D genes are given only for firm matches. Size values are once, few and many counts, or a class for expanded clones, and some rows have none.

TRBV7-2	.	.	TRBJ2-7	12	TGTGCCAGCAGCCCAGGGCCGGGCGAGCAGTACTTC	CASSPGPGEQYF
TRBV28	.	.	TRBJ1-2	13	TGTGCCAGCAGTCCCAGCGGCCCTTATGGCTACACCTTC	CASSPSGPYGYTF
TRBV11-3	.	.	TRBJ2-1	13	TGTGCCAGCAGCCCCGACAGAATGTATGAGCAGTTCTTC	CASSPDRMYEQFF
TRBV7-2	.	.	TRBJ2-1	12	TGTGCCAGCAGCTTGGACAGTCAGAGGCAGTTCTTC	CASSLDSQRQFF
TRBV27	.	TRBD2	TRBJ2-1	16	TGTGCCAGCAGTCTCCTCACTAGCGGCCTTAACAATGAGCAGTTCTTC	CASSLLTSGLNNEQFF
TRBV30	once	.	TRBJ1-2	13	TGTGCCTGGAGTGTACGAGGAAACGATGGCTACACCTTC	CAWSVRGNDGYTF
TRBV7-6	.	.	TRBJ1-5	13	TGTGCCAGCAGCTTAGAGGAGAATCAGCCCCAGCATTTT	CASSLEENQPQHF
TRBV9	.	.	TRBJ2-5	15	TGTGCCAGCAGCGTAGGAGGAGGGGCTCAAGAGACCCAGTACTTC	CASSVGGGAQETQYF
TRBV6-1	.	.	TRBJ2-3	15	TGTGCCAGCGGCTTGCGGACAGTTAGCACAGATACGCAGTATTTT	CASGLRTVSTDTQYF
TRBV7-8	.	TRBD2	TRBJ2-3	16	TGTGCCAGCAGCTTGTGGGCGGGGGGGAGCACAGATACGCAGTATTTT	CASSLWAGGSTDTQYF
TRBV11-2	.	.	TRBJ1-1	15	TGTGCCAGCAGCCTCGGACAGACGATGAACACTGAAGCTTTCTTT	CASSLGQTMNTEAFF
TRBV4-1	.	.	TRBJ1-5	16	TGCGCCAGCAGCCAAGTACCGGCTCGCGGGGGTCAGCCCCAGCATTTT	CASSQVPARGGQPQHF
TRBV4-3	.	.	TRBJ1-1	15	TGCGCCAGCAGCCAAGATCGGGAAGCGAACACTGAAGCTTTCTTT	CASSQDREANTEAFF
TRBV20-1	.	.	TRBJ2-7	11	TGCAGTGCTAAGGGACACTCCGAGCAGTACTTC	CSAKGHSEQYF
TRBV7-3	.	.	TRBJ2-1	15	TGTGCCAGCAGCCCTAGGTTCGTTCCGTCCAATGAGCAGTTCTTC	CASSPRFVPSNEQFF
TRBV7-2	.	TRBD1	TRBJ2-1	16	TGTGCCAGCAGTCGCCGTGGACAGGGATACTACAATGAGCAGTTCTTC	CASSRRGQGYYNEQFF
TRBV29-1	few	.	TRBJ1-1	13	TGCAGCGTTGAGGTGCACTTGAACACTGAAGCTTTCTTT	CSVEVHLNTEAFF
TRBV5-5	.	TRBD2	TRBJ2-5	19	TGTGCCAGCAGCCCTCGCCCGACTAGCGGGAGCTCGGAGAAAGAGACCCAGTACTTC	CASSPRPTSGSSEKETQYF
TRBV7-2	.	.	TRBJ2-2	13	TGTGCCAGCAGCGATAGGGGGGGCGGGGAGCTGTTTTTT	CASSDRGGGELFF
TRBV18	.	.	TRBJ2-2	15	TGTGCCAGCTCACCACCCAGGGGGAACACCGGGGAGCTGTTTTTT	CASSPPRGNTGELFF
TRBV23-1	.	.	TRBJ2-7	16	TGCGCCAGCAGTCAATTCGGTCCCAGGGACTCCTACGAGCAGTACTTC	CASSQFGPRDSYEQYF
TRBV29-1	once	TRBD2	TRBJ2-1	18	TGCAGCGTTGAAGCCCAAACTAGCGGGAGTTTCTCCTACAATGAGCAGTTCTTC	CSVEAQTSGSFSYNEQFF
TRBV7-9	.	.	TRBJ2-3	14	TGTGCCAGCAGCTTAGCTACAGGGCCAGATACGCAGTATTTT	CASSLATGPDTQYF
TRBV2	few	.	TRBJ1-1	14	TGTGCCAGCAGTGAACGGAGTTTGAACACTGAAGCTTTCTTT	CASSERSLNTEAFF
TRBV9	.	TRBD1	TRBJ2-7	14	TGTGCCAGCAGCCCCCGGGACAGGGGCGTCGAGCAGTACTTC	CASSPRDRGVEQYF
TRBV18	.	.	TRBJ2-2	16	TGTGCCAGCTCACCACGAGGAGGGCTGAACACCGGGGAGCTGTTTTTT	CASSPRGGLNTGELFF
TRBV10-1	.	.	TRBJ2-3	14	TGCGCCAGCAGTGAGGCGGAGTTCACAGATACGCAGTATTTT	CASSEAEFTDTQYF